These T cell receptor beta chains were read from a single sample in a study of cytomegalovirus exposure and HLA in healthy donors. The data were produced by immunoSEQ multiplex PCR, yet TCRdb's version contains in-frame clones alone and is incomplete. The sample shows about 180,000 clones, around 74% of them seen only once. The sequenced material came from PBMCs. These receptors were obtained from a male donor in good health and CMV-seronegative. Each CDR3 is given with its conserved first and last residue. Fields, in order: D gene, clone size, V gene, J gene, CDR3 length, CDR3 protein, CDR3 DNA. A D gene is named only where the DNA matches it firmly. Size is omitted from some rows. Given values are once, few, many or a class for expanded clones.

d_gene: TRBD1; abundance: -; v_gene: TRBV6-5; j_gene: TRBJ1-2; len: 13; CDR3aa: CASSEQGSYGYTF; CDR3nt: TGTGCCAGCAGTGAACAGGGGTCATATGGCTACACCTTC
d_gene: -; abundance: -; v_gene: TRBV19; j_gene: TRBJ1-5; len: 16; CDR3aa: CASILPGIYINQPQHF; CDR3nt: TGTGCCAGTATTCTCCCCGGGATTTACATCAATCAGCCCCAGCATTTT
d_gene: TRBD2; abundance: -; v_gene: TRBV6-1; j_gene: TRBJ2-5; len: 14; CDR3aa: CASTTRAGGETQYF; CDR3nt: TGTGCCAGCACAACCCGCGCGGGGGGAGAGACCCAGTACTTC
d_gene: TRBD2; abundance: once; v_gene: TRBV12-5; j_gene: TRBJ2-5; len: 18; CDR3aa: CASGLGQASYYGRETQYF; CDR3nt: TGTGCTAGTGGTTTGGGGCAAGCAAGCTACTACGGGAGGGAGACCCAGTACTTC
d_gene: -; abundance: -; v_gene: TRBV9; j_gene: TRBJ2-3; len: 13; CDR3aa: CASSVGVPDTQYF; CDR3nt: TGTGCCAGCAGCGTAGGAGTGCCAGATACGCAGTATTTT
d_gene: -; abundance: -; v_gene: TRBV19; j_gene: TRBJ2-7; len: 14; CDR3aa: CASSPGALGYEQYF; CDR3nt: TGTGCCAGTAGTCCGGGAGCGTTGGGCTACGAGCAGTACTTC
d_gene: TRBD1; abundance: -; v_gene: TRBV28; j_gene: TRBJ1-3; len: 14; CDR3aa: CASSLDRAGNTIYF; CDR3nt: TGTGCCAGCAGTTTGGACAGGGCCGGAAACACCATATATTTT
d_gene: -; abundance: few; v_gene: TRBV28; j_gene: TRBJ1-5; len: 15; CDR3aa: CASSSLQGRYQPQHF; CDR3nt: TGTGCCAGCAGTTCTCTACAGGGCCGATATCAGCCCCAGCATTTT
d_gene: TRBD2; abundance: -; v_gene: TRBV4-1; j_gene: TRBJ2-7; len: 15; CDR3aa: CASSQDGGRRDEQYF; CDR3nt: TGCGCCAGCAGCCAAGACGGCGGGAGGAGAGACGAGCAGTACTTC
d_gene: -; abundance: -; v_gene: TRBV6-4; j_gene: TRBJ2-6; len: 15; CDR3aa: CASSEGDSGANVLTF; CDR3nt: TGTGCCAGCAGTGAAGGGGACTCTGGGGCCAACGTCCTGACTTTC
d_gene: -; abundance: -; v_gene: TRBV27; j_gene: TRBJ2-3; len: 13; CDR3aa: CASSFPYTDTQYF; CDR3nt: TGTGCCAGCAGTTTCCCTTACACAGATACGCAGTATTTT
d_gene: TRBD1; abundance: -; v_gene: TRBV7-2; j_gene: TRBJ1-1; len: 13; CDR3aa: CASSQGARTEAFF; CDR3nt: TGTGCCAGCAGCCAGGGGGCGCGTACTGAAGCTTTCTTT
d_gene: -; abundance: -; v_gene: TRBV7-9; j_gene: TRBJ1-5; len: 15; CDR3aa: CASSPGTNSNQPQHF; CDR3nt: TGTGCCAGCAGCCCCGGGACAAATAGCAATCAGCCCCAGCATTTT
d_gene: TRBD1; abundance: -; v_gene: TRBV4-2; j_gene: TRBJ1-5; len: 17; CDR3aa: CASSQEGQATPNQPQHF; CDR3nt: TGTGCCAGCAGCCAAGAGGGACAGGCAACACCCAATCAGCCCCAGCATTTT
d_gene: TRBD1; abundance: few; v_gene: TRBV15; j_gene: TRBJ2-7; len: 15; CDR3aa: CATSFRDSFSYEQYF; CDR3nt: TGTGCCACCAGCTTCCGGGACAGCTTTTCCTACGAGCAGTACTTC
d_gene: -; abundance: -; v_gene: TRBV27; j_gene: TRBJ2-3; len: 12; CDR3aa: CASSSHTDTQYF; CDR3nt: TGTGCCAGCAGTTCCCACACAGATACGCAGTATTTT
d_gene: TRBD1; abundance: -; v_gene: TRBV7-6; j_gene: TRBJ1-3; len: 17; CDR3aa: CASSLEAGTGPGNTIYF; CDR3nt: TGTGCCAGCAGCTTAGAAGCAGGGACAGGGCCTGGAAACACCATATATTTT
d_gene: TRBD1; abundance: few; v_gene: TRBV15; j_gene: TRBJ2-5; len: 14; CDR3aa: CATRGTGNQETQYF; CDR3nt: TGTGCCACCAGGGGGACAGGGAACCAAGAGACCCAGTACTTC
d_gene: TRBD1; abundance: -; v_gene: TRBV27; j_gene: TRBJ1-5; len: 16; CDR3aa: CASSLLTGDSNQPQHF; CDR3nt: TGTGCCAGCAGCCTATTGACAGGGGATAGCAATCAGCCCCAGCATTTT
d_gene: -; abundance: few; v_gene: TRBV30; j_gene: TRBJ1-5; len: 13; CDR3aa: CAWSVQGDQPQHF; CDR3nt: TGTGCCTGGAGTGTACAGGGAGATCAGCCCCAGCATTTT
d_gene: TRBD2; abundance: -; v_gene: TRBV5-4; j_gene: TRBJ2-3; len: 16; CDR3aa: CASSLTGTRFVDTQYF; CDR3nt: TGTGCCAGCAGCTTAACCGGGACTAGGTTTGTTGATACGCAGTATTTT
d_gene: TRBD2; abundance: -; v_gene: TRBV27; j_gene: TRBJ2-7; len: 16; CDR3aa: CASSILSGRPDYEQYF; CDR3nt: TGTGCCAGCAGTATTCTTAGCGGGAGACCCGACTACGAGCAGTACTTC
d_gene: -; abundance: -; v_gene: TRBV28; j_gene: TRBJ1-6; len: 16; CDR3aa: CASSFHQTVGNSPLHF; CDR3nt: TGTGCCAGCAGTTTCCATCAAACAGTAGGAAATTCACCCCTCCACTTT
d_gene: -; abundance: -; v_gene: TRBV7-3; j_gene: TRBJ1-5; len: 13; CDR3aa: CASSFNSNQPQHF; CDR3nt: TGTGCCAGCAGCTTCAATAGCAATCAGCCCCAGCATTTT
d_gene: TRBD1; abundance: -; v_gene: TRBV11-1; j_gene: TRBJ1-5; len: 13; CDR3aa: CASSSDRNQPQHF; CDR3nt: TGTGCCAGCAGCTCGGACAGGAATCAGCCCCAGCATTTT
d_gene: -; abundance: few; v_gene: TRBV6-1; j_gene: TRBJ1-5; len: 14; CDR3aa: CASSDPQSNQPQHF; CDR3nt: TGTGCCAGCAGTGACCCCCAAAGCAATCAGCCCCAGCATTTT
d_gene: TRBD1; abundance: -; v_gene: TRBV30; j_gene: TRBJ1-6; len: 13; CDR3aa: CAWSVTGAGALHF; CDR3nt: TGTGCCTGGAGTGTGACAGGGGCGGGGGCCCTCCACTTT
d_gene: -; abundance: -; v_gene: TRBV5-1; j_gene: TRBJ2-2; len: 13; CDR3aa: CASSLDLIGELFF; CDR3nt: TGCGCCAGCAGCTTAGACTTGATCGGGGAGCTGTTTTTT
d_gene: TRBD1; abundance: few; v_gene: TRBV4-1; j_gene: TRBJ1-5; len: 17; CDR3aa: CASSPRQGASGNQPQHF; CDR3nt: TGCGCCAGCAGCCCTCGACAGGGGGCTTCTGGCAATCAGCCCCAGCATTTT
d_gene: TRBD2; abundance: -; v_gene: TRBV9; j_gene: TRBJ2-1; len: 18; CDR3aa: CASSVAGLAGGIQGEQFF; CDR3nt: TGTGCCAGCAGCGTAGCCGGACTAGCGGGAGGAATACAGGGTGAGCAGTTCTTC
d_gene: TRBD1; abundance: once; v_gene: TRBV15; j_gene: TRBJ1-5; len: 18; CDR3aa: CATSRGDRGRYSNQPQHF; CDR3nt: TGTGCCACCAGCAGAGGGGACAGGGGGCGGTATAGCAATCAGCCCCAGCATTTT
d_gene: TRBD1; abundance: few; v_gene: TRBV19; j_gene: TRBJ2-2; len: 17; CDR3aa: CASSIDGTGLETGELFF; CDR3nt: TGTGCCAGTAGTATAGATGGGACAGGGTTGGAGACCGGGGAGCTGTTTTTT
d_gene: TRBD2; abundance: few; v_gene: TRBV4-2; j_gene: TRBJ2-3; len: 15; CDR3aa: CASSQGLAGAYTQYF; CDR3nt: TGTGCCAGCAGCCAAGGACTAGCGGGAGCGTATACGCAGTATTTT
d_gene: -; abundance: -; v_gene: TRBV28; j_gene: TRBJ1-2; len: 14; CDR3aa: CASSSPGGSYGYTF; CDR3nt: TGTGCCAGCAGTTCCCCCGGGGGGAGCTATGGCTACACCTTC
d_gene: TRBD1; abundance: few; v_gene: TRBV6-5; j_gene: TRBJ2-5; len: 14; CDR3aa: CASSSGQVIETQYF; CDR3nt: TGTGCCAGCAGTTCGGGACAGGTCATCGAGACCCAGTACTTC
d_gene: TRBD1; abundance: -; v_gene: TRBV28; j_gene: TRBJ1-4; len: 16; CDR3aa: CASSPGQGVLNEKLFF; CDR3nt: TGTGCCAGCAGTCCCGGACAGGGGGTACTTAATGAAAAACTGTTTTTT
d_gene: -; abundance: -; v_gene: TRBV30; j_gene: TRBJ1-5; len: 14; CDR3aa: CAWSITGSSQPQHF; CDR3nt: TGTGCCTGGAGCATAACAGGGTCTAGTCAGCCCCAGCATTTT
d_gene: -; abundance: -; v_gene: TRBV30; j_gene: TRBJ2-6; len: 21; CDR3aa: CAWSVVSPNRVRFSGANVLTF; CDR3nt: TGTGCCTGGAGTGTAGTTTCCCCCAACAGGGTTAGGTTCTCTGGGGCCAACGTCCTGACTTTC
d_gene: TRBD1; abundance: -; v_gene: TRBV11-2; j_gene: TRBJ1-2; len: 13; CDR3aa: CASSLTGGYGYTF; CDR3nt: TGTGCCAGCAGCCTGACAGGGGGGTATGGCTACACCTTC
d_gene: TRBD2; abundance: -; v_gene: TRBV28; j_gene: TRBJ2-2; len: 14; CDR3aa: CASRASGSAGELFF; CDR3nt: TGTGCCAGCAGGGCTAGCGGGAGTGCCGGGGAGCTGTTTTTT
d_gene: -; abundance: -; v_gene: TRBV11-2; j_gene: TRBJ2-3; len: 13; CDR3aa: CASSLDFTDTQYF; CDR3nt: TGTGCCAGCAGCTTAGACTTCACAGATACGCAGTATTTT
d_gene: -; abundance: -; v_gene: TRBV5-1; j_gene: TRBJ1-3; len: 16; CDR3aa: CASSQKTGNSGNTIYF; CDR3nt: TGCGCCAGCAGTCAGAAGACAGGAAACTCTGGAAACACCATATATTTT
d_gene: -; abundance: -; v_gene: TRBV6-5; j_gene: TRBJ1-5; len: 15; CDR3aa: CASSYRRGGKEPQHF; CDR3nt: TGTGCCAGCAGTTATCGAAGGGGGGGCAAAGAGCCCCAGCATTTT
d_gene: TRBD1; abundance: -; v_gene: TRBV4-1; j_gene: TRBJ2-4; len: 19; CDR3aa: CASSQDARGYQWAKNIQYF; CDR3nt: TGCGCCAGCAGCCAAGATGCCAGGGGGTATCAATGGGCCAAAAACATTCAGTACTTC
d_gene: -; abundance: -; v_gene: TRBV15; j_gene: TRBJ1-2; len: 12; CDR3aa: CATSREGHGYTF; CDR3nt: TGTGCCACCAGCAGGGAGGGGCATGGCTACACCTTC